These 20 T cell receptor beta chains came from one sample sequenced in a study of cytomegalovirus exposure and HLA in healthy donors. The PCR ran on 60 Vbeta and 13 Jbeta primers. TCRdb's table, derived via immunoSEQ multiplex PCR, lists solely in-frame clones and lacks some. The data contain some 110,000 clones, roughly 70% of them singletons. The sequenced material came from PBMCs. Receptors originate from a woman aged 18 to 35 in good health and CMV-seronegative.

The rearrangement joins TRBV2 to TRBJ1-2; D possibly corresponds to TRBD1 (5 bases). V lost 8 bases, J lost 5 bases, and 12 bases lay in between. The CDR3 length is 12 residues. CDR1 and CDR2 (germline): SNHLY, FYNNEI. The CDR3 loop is CASGGTDYGYTF. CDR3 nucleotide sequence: TGTGCCAGCGGCGGGACTGATTATGGCTACACCTTC.

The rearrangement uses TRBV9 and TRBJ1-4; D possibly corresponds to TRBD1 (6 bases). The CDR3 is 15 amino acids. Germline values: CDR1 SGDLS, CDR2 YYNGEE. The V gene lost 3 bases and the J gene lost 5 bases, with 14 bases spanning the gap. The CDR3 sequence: CASSGAAGGNEKLFF. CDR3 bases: TGTGCCAGCAGCGGGGCAGCTGGGGGCAATGAAAAACTGTTTTTT.

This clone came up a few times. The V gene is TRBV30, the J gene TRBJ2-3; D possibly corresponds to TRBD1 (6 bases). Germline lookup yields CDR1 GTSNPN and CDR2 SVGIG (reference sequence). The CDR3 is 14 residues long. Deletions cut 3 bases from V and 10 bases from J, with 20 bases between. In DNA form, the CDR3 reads TGTGCCTGGAGCCGGGTGGGGGCCCATGCGCCGCAGTATTTT. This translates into CAWSRVGAHAPQYF. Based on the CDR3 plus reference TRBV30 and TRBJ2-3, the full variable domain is SQTIHQWPATLVQPVGSPLSLECTVEGTSNPNLYWYRQAAGRGLQLLFYSVGIGQISSEVPQNLSASRPQDRQFILSSKKLLLSDSGFYLCAWSRVGAHAPQYFGPGTRLTVL.

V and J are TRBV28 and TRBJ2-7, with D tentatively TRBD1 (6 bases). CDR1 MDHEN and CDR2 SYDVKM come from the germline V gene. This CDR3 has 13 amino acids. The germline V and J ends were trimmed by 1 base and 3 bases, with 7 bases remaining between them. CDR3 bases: TGTGCCAGCAGTTTATTAGGGGGCTACGAGCAGTACTTC. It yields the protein CASSLLGGYEQYF.

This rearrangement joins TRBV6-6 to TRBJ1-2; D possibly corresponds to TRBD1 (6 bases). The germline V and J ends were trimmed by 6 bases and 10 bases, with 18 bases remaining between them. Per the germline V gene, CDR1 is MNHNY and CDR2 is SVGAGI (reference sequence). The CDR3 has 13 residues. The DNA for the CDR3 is TGTGCCAGCAGGCCGGGGACAAGCCTTGACTACACCTTC. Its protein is CASRPGTSLDYTF.

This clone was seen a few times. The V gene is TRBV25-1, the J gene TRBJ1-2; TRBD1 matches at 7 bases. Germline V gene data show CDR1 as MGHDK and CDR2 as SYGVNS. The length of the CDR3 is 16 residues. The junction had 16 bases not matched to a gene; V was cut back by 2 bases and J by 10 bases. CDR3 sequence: CASSERGTGVGLHYTF. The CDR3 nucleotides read TGTGCCAGCAGTGAAAGGGGTACAGGGGTTGGTTTGCACTACACCTTC.

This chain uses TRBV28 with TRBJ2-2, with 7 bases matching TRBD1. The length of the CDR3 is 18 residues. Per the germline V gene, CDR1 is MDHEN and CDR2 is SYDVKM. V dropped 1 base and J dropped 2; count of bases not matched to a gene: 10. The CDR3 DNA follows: TGTGCCAGCAGTTTATCCCTCTGGACAGGAGGTAACACCGGGGAGCTGTTTTTT. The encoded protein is CASSLSLWTGGNTGELFF.

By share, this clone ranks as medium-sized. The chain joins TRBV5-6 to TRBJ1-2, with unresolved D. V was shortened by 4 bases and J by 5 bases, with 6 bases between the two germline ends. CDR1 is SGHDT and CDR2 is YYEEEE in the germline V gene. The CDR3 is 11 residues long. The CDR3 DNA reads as TGTGCCAGCAGCCTAAAGTATGGCTACACCTTC. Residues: CASSLKYGYTF.

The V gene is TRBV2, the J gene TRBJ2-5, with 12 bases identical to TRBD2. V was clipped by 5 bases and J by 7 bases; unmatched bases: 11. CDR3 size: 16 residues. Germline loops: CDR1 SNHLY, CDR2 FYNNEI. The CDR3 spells CASSRTSGDPTGTQYF. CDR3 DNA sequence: TGTGCCAGCAGTCGGACTAGCGGGGATCCCACCGGGACCCAGTACTTC.

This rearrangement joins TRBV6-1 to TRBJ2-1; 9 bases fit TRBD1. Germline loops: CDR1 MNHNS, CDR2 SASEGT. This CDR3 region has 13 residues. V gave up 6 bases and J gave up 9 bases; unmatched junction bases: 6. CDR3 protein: CASSNRGLGEQFF. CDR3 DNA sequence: TGTGCCAGCAGCAACAGGGGGCTGGGTGAGCAGTTCTTC.

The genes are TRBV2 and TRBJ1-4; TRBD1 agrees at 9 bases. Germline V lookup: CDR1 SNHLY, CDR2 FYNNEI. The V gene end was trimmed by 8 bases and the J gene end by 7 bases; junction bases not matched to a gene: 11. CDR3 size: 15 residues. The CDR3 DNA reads TGTGCCAGCTTGTGGGGGGGGACAGGGCCTGAAAAACTGTTTTTT. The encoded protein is CASLWGGTGPEKLFF.

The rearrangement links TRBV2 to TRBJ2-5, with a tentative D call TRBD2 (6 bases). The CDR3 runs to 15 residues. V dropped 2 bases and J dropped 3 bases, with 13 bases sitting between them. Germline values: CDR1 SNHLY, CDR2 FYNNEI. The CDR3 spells CASSERLREKETQYF. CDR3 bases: TGTGCCAGCAGTGAAAGGTTGCGGGAAAAAGAGACCCAGTACTTC.

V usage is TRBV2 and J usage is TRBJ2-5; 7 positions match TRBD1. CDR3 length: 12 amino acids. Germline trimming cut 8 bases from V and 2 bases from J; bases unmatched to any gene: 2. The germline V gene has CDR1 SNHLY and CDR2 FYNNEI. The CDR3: CASDRVQETQYF. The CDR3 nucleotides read TGTGCCAGCGACAGGGTTCAAGAGACCCAGTACTTC.

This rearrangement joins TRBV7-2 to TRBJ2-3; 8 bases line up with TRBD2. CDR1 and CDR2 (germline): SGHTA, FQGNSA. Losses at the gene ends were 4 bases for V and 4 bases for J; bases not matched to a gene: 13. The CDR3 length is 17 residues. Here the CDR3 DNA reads TGTGCCAGCAGCTCCCGGGTAGCGGGGTGGATGGCAGATACGCAGTATTTT. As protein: CASSSRVAGWMADTQYF. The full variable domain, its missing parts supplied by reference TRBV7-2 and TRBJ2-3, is GAGVSQSPSNKVTEKGKDVELRCDPISGHTALYWYRQSLGQGLEFLIYFQGNSAPDKSGLPSDRFSAERTGGSVSTLTIQRTQQEDSAVYLCASSSRVAGWMADTQYFGPGTRLTVL.

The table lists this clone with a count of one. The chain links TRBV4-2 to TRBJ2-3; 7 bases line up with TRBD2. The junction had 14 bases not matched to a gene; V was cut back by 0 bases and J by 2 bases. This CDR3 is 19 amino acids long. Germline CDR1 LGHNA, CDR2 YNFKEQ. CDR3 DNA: TGTGCCAGCAGCCAAGATAACGGGCGGGCCGGGGGGTCCACAGATACGCAGTATTTT. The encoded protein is CASSQDNGRAGGSTDTQYF.

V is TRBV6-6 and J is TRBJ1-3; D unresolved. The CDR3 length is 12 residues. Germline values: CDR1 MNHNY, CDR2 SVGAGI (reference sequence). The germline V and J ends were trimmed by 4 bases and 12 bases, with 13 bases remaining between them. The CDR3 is CASSSGPGNIYF. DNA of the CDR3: TGTGCCAGCAGTTCCGGGCCGGGGAACATATATTTT.

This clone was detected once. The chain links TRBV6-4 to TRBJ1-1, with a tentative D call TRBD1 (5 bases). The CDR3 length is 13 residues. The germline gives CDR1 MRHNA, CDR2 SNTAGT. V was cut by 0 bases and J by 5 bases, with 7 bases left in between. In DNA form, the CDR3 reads TGTGCCAGCAGTGACTCGGGGGGGACTGAAGCTTTCTTT. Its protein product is CASSDSGGTEAFF.

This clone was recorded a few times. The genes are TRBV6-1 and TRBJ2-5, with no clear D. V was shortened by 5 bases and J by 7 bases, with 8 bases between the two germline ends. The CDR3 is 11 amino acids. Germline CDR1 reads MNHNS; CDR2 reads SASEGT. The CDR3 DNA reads TGTGCCAGCAGTTTTGGCTTGACCCAGTACTTC. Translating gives CASSFGLTQYF.

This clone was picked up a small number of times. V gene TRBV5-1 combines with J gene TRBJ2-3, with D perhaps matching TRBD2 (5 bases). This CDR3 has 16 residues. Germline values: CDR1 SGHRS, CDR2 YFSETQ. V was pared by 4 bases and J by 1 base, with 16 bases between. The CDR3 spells CASSPHWTEGTDTQYF. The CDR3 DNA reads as TGCGCCAGCAGCCCGCACTGGACGGAGGGCACAGATACGCAGTATTTT.

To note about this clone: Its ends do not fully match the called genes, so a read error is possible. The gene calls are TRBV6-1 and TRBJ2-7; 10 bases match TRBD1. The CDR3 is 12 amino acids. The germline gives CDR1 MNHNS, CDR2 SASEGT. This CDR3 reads CASSDLDRGRDF. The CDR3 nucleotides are TGTGCCAGCAGTGACTTAGACAGGGGGCGGGACTTC.